Listed below are T cell receptor beta chains from one sample, sequenced in a study of blood T cell repertoires in COVID-19. Profiling relied on immunoSEQ multiplex PCR, and the TCRdb table lists in-frame clones only, not all of them. The table has about 200,000 clones, 60% to 85% seen once. The sample was peripheral blood. Receptor source: a woman aged 70-85 years with acute or convalescent COVID-19. Both conserved end residues are part of each CDR3. A D gene is named only where the DNA matches it firmly. Clone size is stated in some rows and not others, as once, few, many or a class when expanded.

TRBJ2-3	TRBV20-1	TRBD2	-	CSASHHSGWGADTQYF	TGCAGTGCTAGTCACCATAGCGGGTGGGGGGCAGATACGCAGTATTTT
TRBJ2-2	TRBV19	-	-	CASSTDGKLTGELFF	TGTGCCAGTAGTACGGACGGGAAACTCACCGGGGAGCTGTTTTTT
TRBJ1-4	TRBV14	TRBD1	-	CASSRGFGTGGSSREKLFF	TGTGCCAGCAGCCGCGGATTCGGGACAGGGGGATCTTCGCGGGAAAAACTGTTTTTT
TRBJ2-3	TRBV2	-	-	CASSDPDRPDTQYF	TGTGCCAGCAGTGACCCTGACAGGCCTGATACGCAGTATTTT
TRBJ2-1	TRBV29-1	TRBD2	few	CSVYGLAGDEQFF	TGCAGCGTTTACGGACTAGCGGGGGATGAGCAGTTCTTC
TRBJ2-2	TRBV6-5	TRBD2	-	CASSPAGYGTGELFF	TGTGCCAGCAGCCCAGCGGGGTATGGCACCGGGGAGCTGTTTTTT
TRBJ2-7	TRBV7-9	-	-	CASSLFPMQMEQYF	TGTGCCAGCAGCTTATTTCCCATGCAGATGGAGCAGTACTTC
TRBJ2-1	TRBV6-5	TRBD1	-	CASSYTTGPNKQFF	TGTGCCAGCAGTTACACGACAGGGCCCAATAAGCAGTTCTTC
TRBJ2-5	TRBV5-4	-	-	CASSPELLKETQYF	TGTGCCAGCAGCCCTGAACTCCTGAAGGAGACCCAGTACTTC
TRBJ2-7	TRBV5-4	TRBD2	-	CASSLGRENSYEQYF	TGTGCCAGCAGCCTTGGGCGGGAGAACTCCTACGAGCAGTACTTC
TRBJ2-7	TRBV2	TRBD1	-	CASSGQGFEQYF	TGTGCCAGCAGTGGACAGGGCTTCGAGCAGTACTTC
TRBJ2-7	TRBV12-3/TRBV12-4	-	-	CASSWGRYEQYF	TGTGCCAGCAGTTGGGGGAGGTACGAGCAGTACTTC
TRBJ2-5	TRBV18	-	-	CASSPQVGRLETQYF	TGTGCCAGCTCGCCCCAGGTGGGGAGGCTGGAGACCCAGTACTTC
TRBJ1-3	TRBV5-1	-	few	CASSTGGLGGNTIYF	TGCGCCAGCAGCACCGGTGGACTTGGAGGAAACACCATATATTTT
TRBJ1-4	TRBV6-1	-	-	CASSEDSEKLFF	TGTGCCAGCAGTGAAGATTCAGAAAAACTGTTTTTT
TRBJ1-1	TRBV10-3	TRBD1	few	CAISVRTGHTEAFF	TGTGCCATCAGTGTGCGGACAGGCCACACTGAAGCTTTCTTT
TRBJ2-1	TRBV6-6	-	-	CASSYSGRQFF	TGTGCCAGCAGTTACTCGGGGAGACAGTTCTTC
TRBJ1-4	TRBV7-9	-	-	CASSLNEKLFF	TGTGCCAGCAGCCTGAATGAAAAACTGTTTTTT
TRBJ2-5	TRBV6-5	TRBD2	-	CASIAGARGETQYF	TGTGCCAGCATTGCGGGAGCCCGAGGGGAGACCCAGTACTTC
TRBJ2-1	TRBV21-1	-	-	CASSKDRYGTSANEQFF	TGTGCCAGCAGTAAGGATAGGTATGGGACTAGCGCCAATGAGCAGTTCTTC
TRBJ1-1	TRBV6-5	-	-	CASSSPELRAFF	TGTGCCAGCAGTTCCCCGGAGCTGCGAGCTTTCTTT
TRBJ1-1	TRBV11-2	-	-	CASSRQMNTEAFF	TGTGCCAGCAGCCGACAGATGAACACTGAAGCTTTCTTT
TRBJ1-6	TRBV2	-	once	CASSERGSYSSSYNSPLHF	TGTGCCAGCAGTGAAAGGGGATCCTATTCGAGCTCCTATAATTCACCCCTCCACTTT
TRBJ2-1	TRBV10-3	-	-	CAISDPGQSYNEQFF	TGTGCCATCAGTGACCCTGGACAGTCCTACAATGAGCAGTTCTTC
TRBJ2-3	TRBV6-1	-	once	CASSEGLSTDTQYF	TGTGCCAGCAGTGAGGGGCTTAGCACAGATACGCAGTATTTT
TRBJ1-6	TRBV3-1/TRBV3-2	TRBD1	-	CASSPRGDSPLHF	TGTGCCAGCAGCCCCAGGGGGGATTCACCCCTCCACTTT
TRBJ1-6	TRBV2	-	few	CASSKETPQNSPLHF	TGTGCCAGCAGCAAGGAGACCCCTCAGAATTCACCCCTCCACTTT
TRBJ2-1	TRBV5-8	-	-	CASSHFGQYNEQFF	TGTGCCAGCAGCCATTTCGGACAGTACAATGAGCAGTTCTTC
TRBJ1-5	TRBV28	-	once	CASSTLGGDPSQPQHF	TGTGCCAGCAGTACCCTCGGGGGGGATCCGAGTCAGCCCCAGCATTTT
TRBJ2-5	TRBV5-1	TRBD2	-	CASSLGLADPLTQYF	TGCGCCAGCAGCTTGGGACTAGCGGACCCCTTAACCCAGTACTTC
TRBJ1-1	TRBV29-1	-	-	CSVKGQGTEAFF	TGCAGCGTCAAGGGCCAGGGCACTGAAGCTTTCTTT
TRBJ1-2	TRBV2	-	few	CASSGTVEYGYTF	TGTGCCAGCAGTGGTACAGTTGAGTATGGCTACACCTTC
TRBJ1-2	TRBV5-1	TRBD1	-	CASSLGSVRGTGDGYTF	TGCGCCAGCAGCTTGGGCTCTGTTAGGGGGACAGGGGACGGCTACACCTTC
TRBJ2-3	TRBV7-6	TRBD2	-	CASSLGTSGGLTDTQYF	TGTGCCAGCAGCCTCGGGACTAGCGGGGGGCTCACAGATACGCAGTATTTT
TRBJ2-7	TRBV7-3	TRBD2	-	CASSLRLAGNYEQYF	TGTGCCAGCAGCTTAAGACTAGCGGGAAATTACGAGCAGTACTTC
TRBJ1-1	TRBV18	-	once	CASSGAGAPNTEAFF	TGTGCCAGCTCAGGGGCGGGGGCTCCGAACACTGAAGCTTTCTTT
TRBJ1-3	TRBV27	TRBD1	-	CASSRGQGYSGNTIYF	TGTGCCAGCAGTAGAGGACAGGGGTACTCTGGAAACACCATATATTTT
TRBJ2-2	TRBV11-2	-	-	CASSLGASNTGELFF	TGTGCCAGCAGCTTAGGGGCTTCGAACACCGGGGAGCTGTTTTTT
TRBJ2-1	TRBV24-1	TRBD2	-	CATSDSRLAGRGYNEQFF	TGTGCCACCAGTGATTCACGACTAGCGGGAAGGGGGTACAATGAGCAGTTCTTC
TRBJ2-5	TRBV5-1	-	-	CASSSDTPWETQYF	TGCGCCAGCAGCTCCGACACCCCCTGGGAGACCCAGTACTTC
TRBJ2-2	TRBV24-1	-	few	CATSDRGTKNTGELFF	TGTGCCACCAGTGATAGGGGGACTAAGAACACCGGGGAGCTGTTTTTT
TRBJ1-1	TRBV7-9	-	-	CASSSQGISSEAFF	TGTGCCAGCAGCTCACAGGGCATTAGCTCTGAAGCTTTCTTT
TRBJ2-7	TRBV19	TRBD2	-	CASSPGTSGTPYEQYF	TGTGCCAGTAGTCCCGGGACTAGCGGGACCCCCTACGAGCAGTACTTC
TRBJ1-6	TRBV5-4	-	once	CASSPREGGNSPLHF	TGTGCCAGCAGCCCCCGGGAGGGAGGCAATTCACCCCTCCACTTT
TRBJ2-2	TRBV9	TRBD1	-	CASSARQGTGELFF	TGTGCCAGCAGCGCTCGACAGGGGACCGGGGAGCTGTTTTTT
TRBJ1-6	TRBV9	TRBD1	-	CASSEPGQGDNSPLHF	TGTGCCAGCAGCGAGCCGGGACAGGGAGATAATTCACCCCTCCACTTT
TRBJ2-2	TRBV6-5	-	-	CASSKHANTGELFF	TGTGCCAGCAGTAAGCACGCGAACACCGGGGAGCTGTTTTTT
TRBJ2-3	TRBV28	-	-	CASSSPYTDTQYF	TGTGCCAGCAGTTCGCCCTACACAGATACGCAGTATTTT
TRBJ2-7	TRBV9	-	-	CASSVVSDSPIEQYF	TGTGCCAGCAGCGTAGTCTCCGACAGTCCTATTGAGCAGTACTTC
TRBJ2-1	TRBV28	TRBD2	-	CATKGAGETVEQFF	TGTGCCACCAAGGGAGCGGGAGAAACGGTTGAGCAGTTCTTC
TRBJ1-5	TRBV15	-	-	CATSSPRVNQPQHF	TGTGCCACCAGCAGTCCCAGGGTAAATCAGCCCCAGCATTTT